This TCR beta chain appears in the sequencing data of a study of shared clonotypes between healthy human individuals. Sequencing used immunoSEQ multiplex PCR; TCRdb keeps in-frame clones, though not all of them. This table holds hundreds of thousands of clones, around two thirds found once. The CDR3 is made up of 15 amino acids. The germline V gene has CDR1 MDHEN and CDR2 SYDVKM. V lost 6 bases, J lost 8 bases, and 10 bases stayed unmatched. For this clone: Its antigen is not known.

General study findings and limits: Sampling covered nothing but blood. Tissue TCR repertoires likely differ from those found in blood. The genetic and exposure-history diversity represented was limited by few donors. Non-shared clonotypes were found to have lower generation probabilities than the clonotypes that were shared by all four of the sorted-subset donors.

V usage is TRBV28 and J usage is TRBJ2-1; 10 bases are shared with TRBD2. Sequences were obtained from memory CD4+ T cells sorted from blood. Noted subset: CD45RA-negative fraction. The clonotype originates from a woman aged 25 to 45 in good health. The CDR3, as DNA: TGTGCCAGCAGGACCCTAGCGGGAGTAATCCATGAGCAGTTCTTC. It codes for CASRTLAGVIHEQFF.